This record covers a single TCR beta chain. No antigen is known for it. Profiling relied on immunoSEQ multiplex PCR, and the TCRdb table lists in-frame clones only, not all of them. The sample includes under 80,000 clones, roughly 94% of them seen just once. This entry belongs to a study of cytomegalovirus exposure and HLA in healthy donors. Study-level results: In vitro testing confirmed a few CMV-associated chains as specific for CMV antigens.

The sequenced sample consisted of PBMCs. This receptor was identified in a woman between 18 and 29 years old in good health and CMV-seronegative.

For the CDR3, the DNA is TGTGCCAGCAGTGAAGGCTACGGGTACGAGCAGTACTTC. This gives the protein CASSEGYGYEQYF. The rearrangement links TRBV2 to TRBJ2-7; no reliable D call. The CDR3 sequence is 13 residues long. Trimming removed 1 base from V and 4 bases from J, with 8 bases in between. CDR1 and CDR2 from the germline V gene are SNHLY and FYNNEI.